This entry is about one T cell receptor beta chain. Germline-derived CDR1 and CDR2 are SEHNR and FQNEAQ (reference sequence). This CDR3 has 14 amino acids. V dropped 2 bases and J dropped 0 bases, with 5 bases sitting between them. In the original workflow: Amplification of reference gene primers was used by the study to estimate nucleated cell counts. Assay used: immunoSEQ multiplex PCR; TCRdb lists only in-frame clones, some missing. V and J calls and clone size come straight from that table; D and trimming were deduced from the DNA. The sample comprises 90,000 to 130,000 clones, 70% to 90% of which are singletons, and 4.8% rests with the top ten. This specimen comes from a study of blood T cell repertoires in COVID-19.

The chain carries TRBV7-9 and TRBJ1-3; D unclear. The source material was peripheral blood. This clonotype was obtained from a human donor in a cohort sampled during active COVID-19. CDR3 DNA sequence: TGTGCCAGCAGCTTATTCGGCTCTGGAAACACCATATATTTT. It is translated as CASSLFGSGNTIYF.